This TCR beta chain was found in a study of OX40 agonist ivuxolimab in advanced cancers. Some background on the complete study: Ivuxolimab, which targeted the costimulatory receptor OX40 (CD134), was an agonistic, fully human IgG2 monoclonal antibody. Intravenous ivuxolimab was administered to patients every 2 weeks at six dose levels: 0.01, 0.1, 0.3, 1.5, 3 and 10 mg/kg. Among the approximately 50 dose-escalation patients, roughly 20 had hepatocellular carcinoma, about 15 melanoma, 9 renal cell carcinoma and 9 head and neck cancer. A male proportion of approximately 83% and a mean age of roughly 58 years, ranging from about 23 to 90, were recorded for the dose-escalation cohort. Patients were allowed to have had prior anti-PD-1, anti-PD-L1 or anti-CTLA-4 therapy, and approximately 40% of the dose-escalation patients had previously received checkpoint inhibitors. Partial responses were achieved by three dose-escalation patients, of whom one had hepatocellular carcinoma and two had cutaneous melanoma. Peripheral TCRbeta sequencing aimed to test whether ivuxolimab altered TCR sequence diversity and caused clonal T-cell expansion. The paper covers the monotherapy dose-escalation part of the phase I ivuxolimab trial, which included N ≈ 52 patients.

Inclusive of the bounding cysteine and phenylalanine, the CDR3 is 14 residues long. Only CDR3 DNA is held: 42 bases, read in frame from base 1. CDR1 and CDR2 are drawn from the germline V gene: SGHVS, FNYEAQ. Between the V and J ends, shortened by 5 bases and 0 bases respectively, the junction contains 11 bases. The trial excluded patients who had a history of autoimmune disease or were on systemic immunosuppression. Peripheral blood for TCR sequencing was drawn from every dose cohort at baseline, at cycle 4 day 1 and at cycle 7 day 1. The samples were taken from a phase I, first-in-human, multicenter, open-label dose-escalation trial of ivuxolimab. The trial enrolled adults with locally advanced or metastatic head and neck squamous cell, hepatocellular, melanoma or renal cell carcinoma. Before TCR sequencing, CD4+ and CD8+ T cells were separately sorted from peripheral blood. General conclusions and limits of the study: Low levels of normalized T-cell clonal expansion were also seen in some nonresponding patients. The antigen specificity of the peripheral T cells that underwent clonal expansion was not determined. Partial responders in the 0.1-3.0 mg/kg groups had among the lowest normalized peripheral clonal expansion, especially among CD8+ T cells. After ivuxolimab, expanded clones were on average more numerous among CD8+ T cells than among CD4+ T cells. At doses of 0.1 to 3.0 mg/kg, clonal expansion of both CD4+ and CD8+ T cells in blood was seen between baseline and week 6.

Genomic DNA was extracted from sorted cells for sequencing of the TCRbeta CDR3 region. The immunoSEQ Assay was used to sequence the TCRbeta CDR3 regions. TCRdb obtained this table from immuneACCESS and retained in-frame rearrangements with V and J assigned. These tables miss some clones; where compared with another copy, unresolved V genes account for less than half of the shortfall, and the remainder is unexplained. In this sample the table shows 81,000 or so clones, approximately 90% of which occur a single time. The top ten clonotypes cover 0.47% of the sample. On this clone: Its recognized antigen is unknown. Per-nucleotide qualities are absent, and no much larger clonotype sits a single base away.

The sequence links TRBV7-6 to TRBJ2-7; a confident D gene designation cannot be given. This TCR came from an adult with an advanced solid tumor such as melanoma, head and neck, liver or kidney cancer. Sequences were derived from CD4+ or CD8+ T cells sorted from blood, sampled in a trial of the OX40 agonist ivuxolimab. At the DNA level, the sequence is TGTGCCAGCAGCCAAGGGCGGATCTCCTACGAGCAGTACTTC. This encodes CASSQGRISYEQYF. Extended through the reference TRBV7-6 and TRBJ2-7 proteins, this CDR3 yields the full variable domain: GAGVSQSPRYKVTKRGQDVALRCDPISGHVSLYWYRQALGQGPEFLTYFNYEAQQDKSGLPNDRFSAERPEGSISTLTIQRTEQRDSAMYRCASSQGRISYEQYFGPGTRLTVT.